The next 28 T cell receptor beta chains were all read from a single sample in a study of blood T cell repertoires in COVID-19. The method was immunoSEQ multiplex PCR; TCRdb's version includes in-frame clones alone and lacks a portion of them. Of 300,000 or so clones listed, about 90% are singletons. The specimen was peripheral blood. These TCRs come from a woman aged 30 to 39 with COVID-19, enrolled during active disease.

The V and J genes are TRBV19 and TRBJ1-5, with D perhaps TRBD1 (5 bases). CDR3 length: 16 residues. The ends were cut back, 5 bases at V and 2 bases at J, with 16 bases in the middle. The germline gives CDR1 LNHDA, CDR2 SQIVND (reference sequence). Here the CDR3 reads CASSDMGRGGNQPQHF. The CDR3 region has the DNA TGTGCCAGTAGTGACATGGGGCGCGGGGGCAATCAGCCCCAGCATTTT.

This chain uses TRBV3-1 (or the pseudogene TRBV3-2) with TRBJ2-1, with D possibly being TRBD1 (6 bases). V was pared by 1 base and J by 3 bases, with 10 bases between. The germline CDR1 and CDR2 sequences are LGHDT and YNNKEL (reference sequence). CDR3 length equals 15 residues. CDR3 DNA: TGTGCCAGCAGCCAAGCGGACAGCCGCTACAATGAGCAGTTCTTC. This translates into CASSQADSRYNEQFF.

The chain is built from TRBV14 and TRBJ1-2, with D possibly TRBD1 on 6 matching bases. The CDR3 extends over 15 amino acids. Germline values: CDR1 SGHDN, CDR2 FVKESK. V was cut by 3 bases and J by 4 bases, with 15 bases left in between. CDR3 nucleotide sequence: TGTGCCAGCAGCCACGGAGGGGGGGACTTCTATGGCTACACCTTC. Translated: CASSHGGGDFYGYTF.

This CDR3 is CASIRGGRPAEAFF. In DNA form, the CDR3 reads TGTGCCAGTATCCGCGGGGGGAGACCCGCTGAAGCTTTCTTT. The J gene is TRBJ1-1, the V gene TRBV19; D is perhaps TRBD1 (5 bases). The CDR3 contains 14 residues. Trimming stripped 7 bases from V and 6 bases from J, with 18 bases between. The V gene's germline CDR1 is LNHDA and CDR2 SQIVND (reference sequence).

This clone was seen once. The V gene is TRBV14, the J gene TRBJ2-5, with TRBD2 identical over 8 bases. CDR1 SGHDN and CDR2 FVKESK come from the germline V gene. Unmatched junction bases numbered 11, after V lost 6 bases and J lost 5 bases. The CDR3 extends over 15 amino acids. CDR3 loop: CASSPHKAGEETQYF. The DNA for the CDR3 is TGTGCCAGCAGTCCCCATAAAGCGGGAGAGGAGACCCAGTACTTC.

This clone was found a few times. The chain carries TRBV6-5 and TRBJ2-7; possibly TRBD2 for D (5 bases). The CDR3 is made up of 15 amino acids. Trimming took off 4 bases at V and 0 bases at J, with 13 bases between the two ends. Per germline, CDR1 MNHEY and CDR2 SVGAGI. CDR3 loop: CASSSPPGSSYEQYF. The CDR3 coding sequence is TGTGCCAGCAGTTCCCCCCCGGGGAGCTCCTACGAGCAGTACTTC.

The rearrangement uses TRBV5-4 and TRBJ1-2, with 8 positions matching TRBD1. The germline V gene has CDR1 SGHNT and CDR2 YYREEE (reference sequence). The CDR3 has 14 amino acids. After removal of 0 bases from V and 4 bases from J, the junction contained 2 bases not matched to a gene. CDR3 nucleotide sequence: TGTGCCAGCAGCTTGGATGACAGGGGCTATGGCTACACCTTC. Translating gives CASSLDDRGYGYTF.

The chain is built from TRBV5-1 and TRBJ2-2, with 7 bases matching TRBD1. The trim removed 5 bases at V and 3 bases at J, leaving 4 bases unmatched. Germline lookup yields CDR1 SGHRS and CDR2 YFSETQ. CDR3 length: 14 residues. The CDR3 reads CASRATGDTGELFF. For the CDR3, the DNA is TGCGCCAGCAGAGCTACAGGGGACACCGGGGAGCTGTTTTTT.

This clone showed up just once. The CDR3: CASGLVTGTGGNYLNTGELFF. The DNA of the CDR3 is TGTGCTAGTGGTTTGGTAACCGGGACAGGGGGTAACTACTTGAACACCGGGGAGCTGTTTTTT. The V call is TRBV12-5, the J call TRBJ2-2; 11 positions agree with TRBD1. CDR1 and CDR2 (germline): LGHNT, FRNRAP. The junction had 13 bases not matched to a gene; V was cut back by 0 bases and J by 1 base. The CDR3 spans 21 residues.

The chain carries TRBV5-6 and TRBJ2-5, with 12 positions matching TRBD2. From germline, CDR1 is SGHDT and CDR2 YYEEEE. With V trimmed by 4 bases and J by 5 bases, 6 bases remained unmatched. This CDR3 is 15 amino acids long. CDR3 in DNA: TGTGCCAGCAGCCAACTAGCGGGAGGCTCTGAGACCCAGTACTTC. It translates to CASSQLAGGSETQYF.

V usage is TRBV6-5 and J usage is TRBJ1-2; 11 nucleotides align to TRBD1. V dropped 6 bases and J dropped 4; count of bases not matched to a gene: 4. CDR1 is MNHEY, CDR2 SVGAGI, per germline. The CDR3 consists of 14 residues. The CDR3 DNA is TGTGCCAGCAGCAGGACAGGGGGCGGCTATGGCTACACCTTC. As protein: CASSRTGGGYGYTF.

The chain employs TRBV25-1 and TRBJ1-6; 9 positions agree with TRBD1. Trimming removed 4 bases from V and 9 bases from J; junction bases left unmatched: 10. The germline V gene has CDR1 MGHDK and CDR2 SYGVNS. The CDR3 is 16 residues long. CDR3 nucleotides: TGTGCCAGCAGTGGGACAGGGGTAAGGGGGGCTTCACCCCTCCACTTT. This gives the protein CASSGTGVRGASPLHF.

This chain links TRBV19 with TRBJ1-1, with D hard to call. With 5 bases removed from V and 5 bases from J, the gap between germline ends came to 9 bases. The length of the CDR3 is 12 residues. The germline V gene encodes CDR1 LNHDA and CDR2 SQIVND (reference sequence). The chain's CDR3 is CASSAGWTEAFF. The CDR3 nucleotides read TGTGCCAGTAGTGCGGGTTGGACTGAAGCTTTCTTT.

This rearrangement joins TRBV6-1 to TRBJ1-5; D uncertain. The CDR3 runs to 16 residues. Trimming left V 1 base short and J 2 bases short, with 12 bases between. Germline CDR1 reads MNHNS; CDR2 reads SASEGT. Written as DNA, the CDR3 is TGTGCCAGCAGTGAAGGGTCACGGCGGGGCAATCAGCCCCAGCATTTT. Residues: CASSEGSRRGNQPQHF.

The CDR3 loop reads CASSQAASGYEQYF. The CDR3 region has the DNA TGTGCCAGCAGCCAAGCGGCTAGCGGGTACGAGCAGTACTTC. This chain connects TRBV3-1 (or the pseudogene TRBV3-2) to TRBJ2-7; 8 bases fit TRBD2. Germline CDR1 and CDR2: LGHDT and YNNKEL (reference sequence). This CDR3 comprises 14 residues. V gave up 1 base and J gave up 4 bases; unmatched junction bases: 3.

The chain couples TRBV7-2 to TRBJ1-5; 8 positions match TRBD1. Germline V CDR1 and CDR2: SGHTA, FQGNSA. The trim removed 1 base at V and 7 bases at J, leaving 9 bases unmatched. The CDR3 runs 16 residues. This chain's CDR3 is CASSLGRGQGGQPQHF. Written as DNA, the CDR3 is TGTGCCAGCAGCTTAGGGCGTGGACAGGGCGGCCAGCCCCAGCATTTT.

This chain links TRBV19 with TRBJ2-1; D is possibly TRBD2 (6 bases). CDR1 LNHDA and CDR2 SQIVND come from the germline V gene (reference sequence). The CDR3 is 13 residues long. The V and J ends lost 4 bases and 7 bases respectively, with 11 bases between them. The chain's CDR3 is CASSTQTRNEQFF. The CDR3 DNA sequence: TGTGCCAGTAGTACCCAGACTAGAAATGAGCAGTTCTTC.

This clone appeared once. The CDR3, as DNA: TGTGCCATCAGTGATTCCCGGGACAGCAGCTATAGCAATCAGCCCCAGCATTTT. Protein sequence: CAISDSRDSSYSNQPQHF. The V call is TRBV10-3, the J call TRBJ1-5, with 7 bases matching TRBD1. CDR1 is ENHRY and CDR2 is SYGVKD in the germline V gene. The V gene end was trimmed by 3 bases and the J gene end by 0 bases; junction bases not matched to a gene: 11. The CDR3 sequence is 18 residues long.

This sequence joins TRBV19 and TRBJ1-2, with 9 bases matching TRBD1. Trimming at V came to 3 bases and at J to 1 base, leaving 0 bases not matched to a gene. The CDR3 has 14 residues. Germline CDR1 is LNHDA and CDR2 is SQIVND (reference sequence). This CDR3 reads CASSMTGGNYGYTF. The DNA for the CDR3 is TGTGCCAGTAGTATGACAGGGGGTAACTATGGCTACACCTTC.

This clone was recorded only once. This chain joins TRBV11-3 and TRBJ2-7, with 14 bases matching TRBD2. After removal of 2 bases from V and 2 bases from J, the junction contained 8 bases not matched to a gene. This CDR3 is built from 18 residues. The germline V gene encodes CDR1 SGHNT and CDR2 YENEEA. In DNA, the CDR3 is TGTGCCAGCAGCTTACACGGGACTAGCGGGAGTGATCCCTACGAGCAGTACTTC. Its translation: CASSLHGTSGSDPYEQYF.

This chain uses TRBV5-1 with TRBJ1-5; a weak D match, TRBD1 (5 bases). The CDR3 length is 15 residues. The V and J ends lost 4 bases and 2 bases respectively, with 13 bases between them. Germline V gene data show CDR1 as SGHRS and CDR2 as YFSETQ. CDR3 loop: CASSTLDSRNQPQHF. As DNA, the CDR3 is TGCGCCAGCAGCACCCTCGACAGCCGCAATCAGCCCCAGCATTTT.

This clone was found a few times. The V call is TRBV7-9, the J call TRBJ1-2; 10 nucleotides align to TRBD1. The CDR3 runs 15 residues. After removal of 2 bases from V and 8 bases from J, the junction contained 8 bases not matched to a gene. The germline V gene encodes CDR1 SEHNR and CDR2 FQNEAQ (reference sequence). The CDR3: CASSLMLGTGVGYTF. In DNA form, the CDR3 reads TGTGCCAGCAGCTTAATGCTCGGGACAGGGGTCGGCTACACCTTC.

This clone was seen a single time. The genes are TRBV3-1 (or the pseudogene TRBV3-2) and TRBJ2-5; the D gene is possibly TRBD1 (6 bases). From germline, CDR1 is LGHDT and CDR2 YNNKEL (reference sequence). This CDR3 comprises 14 residues. The germline V and J ends were trimmed by 1 base and 3 bases, with 9 bases remaining between them. For the CDR3, the DNA is TGTGCCAGCAGCCAAGCTCGGACAGAAGAGACCCAGTACTTC. It is translated as CASSQARTEETQYF.

This chain links TRBV7-2 with TRBJ2-1; no clear D. The CDR3 is made up of 14 amino acids. The V end was cut by 3 bases, the J end by 10 bases, with 16 bases between. Per the germline V gene, CDR1 is SGHTA and CDR2 is FQGNSA. In DNA, the CDR3 is TGTGCCAGCAGCTTGGTGACATCGACCTGGGAGCAGTTCTTC. Translation: CASSLVTSTWEQFF. The whole variable domain, filled in from reference TRBV7-2 and TRBJ2-1, reads GAGVSQSPSNKVTEKGKDVELRCDPISGHTALYWYRQSLGQGLEFLIYFQGNSAPDKSGLPSDRFSAERTGGSVSTLTIQRTQQEDSAVYLCASSLVTSTWEQFFGPGTRLTVL.

This sequence joins TRBV3-1 (or the pseudogene TRBV3-2) and TRBJ2-5, with TRBD2 matching 7 bases. J was trimmed by 4 bases and V by 1 base; bases with no gene match: 6. This CDR3 has 15 amino acids. Looked up from germline, CDR1 is LGHDT and CDR2 is YNNKEL (reference sequence). The CDR3 DNA reads as TGTGCCAGCAGCCAAGCCGGGAGGACGGTAGAGACCCAGTACTTC. It yields the protein CASSQAGRTVETQYF.

This clone was seen a handful of times. The chain uses TRBV30 and TRBJ2-1, with 7 bases that match TRBD1. This CDR3 has 15 amino acids. In germline, CDR1 is GTSNPN, CDR2 SVGIG (reference sequence). With V trimmed by 0 bases and J by 5 bases, 7 bases remained unmatched. This chain's CDR3 is CAWSVRTGIDNEQFF. In DNA, the CDR3 is TGTGCCTGGAGTGTACGGACAGGTATCGACAATGAGCAGTTCTTC.

This clone appeared a few times. The rearrangement uses TRBV7-2 and TRBJ1-2; TRBD1 matches 7 bases. Germline lookup yields CDR1 SGHTA and CDR2 FQGNSA. CDR3 length: 16 residues. The V and J ends lost 1 base and 4 bases, in that order; junction bases with no gene match: 9. CDR3 in amino acids: CASSLGGQGETYGYTF. CDR3 nucleotide sequence: TGTGCCAGCAGCTTAGGAGGTCAGGGGGAAACCTATGGCTACACCTTC. Using reference TRBV7-2 and TRBJ1-2 for the parts outside the CDR3, the full variable domain is GAGVSQSPSNKVTEKGKDVELRCDPISGHTALYWYRQSLGQGLEFLIYFQGNSAPDKSGLPSDRFSAERTGGSVSTLTIQRTQQEDSAVYLCASSLGGQGETYGYTFGSGTRLTVV.

The CDR3 spells CAWGGQGDQPQHF. The CDR3 nucleotides read TGTGCCTGGGGGGGACAGGGCGATCAGCCCCAGCATTTT. This chain uses TRBV30 with TRBJ1-5, with 9 nucleotides matching TRBD1. The CDR3 covers 13 residues. V was pared by 5 bases and J by 5 bases, with 4 bases of the junction left unmatched. Germline V CDR1 and CDR2: GTSNPN, SVGIG (reference sequence).